These 10 T cell receptor beta chains originate from one sample sequenced in a study of blood T cell repertoires in COVID-19 (dated by TCRdb to 2020 to 2022). Library generation was performed with the immunoSEQ multiplex PCR assay. TCRdb provides this immuneACCESS table in a form limited to in-frame rearrangements. Some clones are lacking; in checked studies, under half of them reflect an unresolved V gene, and why the rest are absent is not known. A total of approximately 140,000 clones appear in this sample, roughly 89% of them only once. The top ten hold about 8.9% of the sample. What was sequenced was peripheral blood. The origin of the receptors is a man younger than 40 with COVID-19, enrolled during active disease.

V gene TRBV5-4 combines with J gene TRBJ2-7, with D maybe TRBD2 (7 bases). Per germline, CDR1 SGHNT and CDR2 YYREEE (reference sequence). Trimming took 2 bases from V and 0 from J, leaving 12 bases between them. The CDR3 is 15 residues long. This CDR3 reads CASSFAGALSYEQYF. The DNA for the CDR3 is TGTGCCAGCAGCTTTGCGGGGGCGCTCTCCTACGAGCAGTACTTC.

The chain combines TRBV10-3 with TRBJ2-2; no definite D call. CDR1 is ENHRY and CDR2 is SYGVKD in the germline V gene. CDR3 length: 13 residues. Trimming took off 2 bases at V and 4 bases at J, with 5 bases between the two ends. CDR3 region: CAISETSTGELFF. The CDR3, as DNA: TGTGCCATCAGTGAGACGAGCACCGGGGAGCTGTTTTTT.

V and J are TRBV25-1 and TRBJ2-3; the D gene is possibly TRBD2 (5 bases). Germline V gene lookup returns CDR1 MGHDK and CDR2 SYGVNS. The CDR3 length is 15 residues. V gave up 5 bases and J gave up 0 bases, with 12 bases separating them. CDR3 region: CASSPGITSTDTQYF. The CDR3 DNA sequence: TGTGCCAGCAGTCCCGGGATAACTAGCACAGATACGCAGTATTTT. The complete variable domain, with remaining parts taken from reference TRBV25-1 and TRBJ2-3, reads EADIYQTPRYLVIGTGKKITLECSQTMGHDKMYWYQQDPGMELHLIHYSYGVNSTEKGDLSSESTVSRIRTEHFPLTLESARPSHTSQYLCASSPGITSTDTQYFGPGTRLTVL.

V usage is TRBV5-4 and J usage is TRBJ1-1; D not resolved. CDR3 length equals 12 residues. V was pared by 5 bases and J by 4 bases, with 9 bases between. The germline V gene has CDR1 SGHNT and CDR2 YYREEE (reference sequence). The CDR3 loop reads CASRGPGTEAFF. The CDR3 DNA sequence: TGTGCCAGCAGAGGTCCGGGCACTGAAGCTTTCTTT.

The rearrangement joins TRBV2 to TRBJ2-7, with D tentatively TRBD2 (6 bases). This CDR3 spans 16 amino acids. CDR1 and CDR2 from the germline V gene are SNHLY and FYNNEI. V shed 6 bases and J shed 0 bases, with 18 bases lying between them. The CDR3 spells CASRASGVSLSYEQYF. DNA of the CDR3: TGTGCCAGCAGGGCGTCGGGGGTCTCCCTCTCCTACGAGCAGTACTTC.

The chain carries TRBV28 and TRBJ1-4; 12 bases map to TRBD1. The CDR3 contains 15 residues. V shed 6 bases and J 8 bases; nucleotides not matched to a gene: 7. CDR1 and CDR2 from the germline V gene are MDHEN and SYDVKM. In nucleotides, the CDR3 is TGTGCCAGCAGCTCCGGGACAGGGGGCTGGGAAAAACTGTTTTTT. Translated, it gives CASSSGTGGWEKLFF. The full variable domain, in which reference TRBV28 and TRBJ1-4 provide the parts outside the CDR3, is DVKVTQSSRYLVKRTGEKVFLECVQDMDHENMFWYRQDPGLGLRLIYFSYDVKMKEKGDIPEGYSVSREKKERFSLILESASTNQTSMYLCASSSGTGGWEKLFFGSGTQLSVL.

The chain links TRBV28 to TRBJ2-1; weak D call: TRBD2 (6 bases). CDR1 is MDHEN and CDR2 is SYDVKM in the germline V gene. The CDR3 sequence is 15 residues long. V was trimmed by 4 bases and J by 8 bases, leaving 18 bases between them. In DNA form, the CDR3 reads TGTGCCAGCAGTTGGGGGAGGCGCGGGGTGGATGAGCAGTTCTTC. Amino acid sequence: CASSWGRRGVDEQFF.

This clone has only one observation. The genes are TRBV19 and TRBJ2-6; no clear D. CDR1 is LNHDA, CDR2 SQIVND, per germline (reference sequence). Trimming pared 7 bases from V and 0 bases from J, leaving 7 bases between. CDR3 length: 14 residues. DNA for the CDR3: TGTGCCAGTAAATCCGTCTCTGGGGCCAACGTCCTGACTTTC. This codes for CASKSVSGANVLTF.

The rearrangement joins TRBV7-8 to TRBJ2-1; 9 bases agree with TRBD2. Germline CDR1 SGHVS, CDR2 FQNEAQ. The J segment lost 8 bases and the V segment lost 5 bases, leaving 10 bases of the junction unmatched. The CDR3 covers 15 residues. The CDR3 region has the DNA TGTGCCAGCAGCCAACTTGGGGCGGGAGGGTATGAGCAGTTCTTC. Translating gives CASSQLGAGGYEQFF.

The chain uses TRBV5-4 and TRBJ1-2; 7 bases fit TRBD1. CDR1 is SGHNT, CDR2 YYREEE, per germline (reference sequence). CDR3 length: 15 amino acids. Unmatched junction bases numbered 10, after V lost 6 bases and J lost 2 bases. As DNA, the CDR3 is TGTGCCAGCAACGCCATGGACAGGCAAAACTATGGCTACACCTTC. This encodes CASNAMDRQNYGYTF.